Presented here are 23 T cell receptor beta chains from one specimen sequenced in a study of cytomegalovirus exposure and HLA in healthy donors. Vbeta (60) and Jbeta (13) primers were used in the PCR. The protocol was immunoSEQ multiplex PCR, while the TCRdb copy is restricted to in-frame clones and leaves out a portion. This table holds about 120,000 clones, about 76% found once. The sample was PBMCs. The receptor source for this set is a woman in her forties in good health and CMV-seronegative.

The chain couples TRBV18 to TRBJ2-5; TRBD1 matches 8 bases. The DNA end lines up better with TRBJ2-7; the J call may be wrong. Per germline, CDR1 KGHSH and CDR2 LQKENI. The CDR3 runs 14 residues. CDR3 bases: TGTGCCAGCTCAAAGGCGACAGGGGACTACGAGCAGTACTTC. Its protein is CASSKATGDYEQYF.

The table lists this clone with many counts. The chain employs TRBV6-6 and TRBJ1-5; unclear D gene. Germline V gene sequence: CDR1 MNHNY, CDR2 SVGAGI (reference sequence). The V gene lost 6 bases and the J gene lost 7 bases, with 13 bases spanning the gap. CDR3 size: 13 residues. CDR3 sequence: CASSLSTGQPQHF. CDR3 sequence (DNA): TGTGCCAGCAGCTTGTCGACGGGGCAGCCCCAGCATTTT.

V is TRBV30 and J is TRBJ1-2, with D possibly matching TRBD1 (6 bases). Trimming removed 2 bases at V and 5 bases at J, with 15 bases between. This CDR3 comprises 14 residues. Germline-derived CDR1 and CDR2 are GTSNPN and SVGIG (reference sequence). CDR3 DNA: TGTGCCTGGAGTTTAGGGGGGGATTTGTATGGCTACACCTTC. This encodes CAWSLGGDLYGYTF.

This chain connects TRBV6-4 to TRBJ1-6; weak D call: TRBD1 (6 bases). Germline lookup yields CDR1 MRHNA and CDR2 SNTAGT. This CDR3 region has 15 residues. V was shortened by 7 bases and J by 8 bases, with 18 bases between the two germline ends. CDR3 sequence (DNA): TGTGCCAGCATGATTGGAAAGCCAGGGGATTCACCCCTCCACTTT. This codes for CASMIGKPGDSPLHF.

CDR3 loop: CASSITGGGTEAFF. The CDR3 DNA sequence: TGTGCCAGTAGTATCACAGGGGGTGGGACTGAAGCTTTCTTT. The V gene is TRBV19, the J gene TRBJ1-1, with 8 bases identical to TRBD1. Germline-derived CDR1 and CDR2 are LNHDA and SQIVND (reference sequence). V trimming: 3 bases; J trimming: 5 bases; junction bases outside the gene matches: 5. The CDR3 totals 14 residues. The full variable domain, in which reference TRBV19 and TRBJ1-1 provide the parts outside the CDR3, is DGGITQSPKYLFRKEGQNVTLSCEQNLNHDAMYWYRQDPGQGLRLIYYSQIVNDFQKGDIAEGYSVSREKKESFPLTVTSAQKNPTAFYLCASSITGGGTEAFFGQGTRLTVV.

The chain recombines TRBV7-9 with TRBJ2-7; 8 bases line up with TRBD2. Germline CDR1 SEHNR, CDR2 FQNEAQ (reference sequence). The CDR3 has 15 residues. Trimming cost V 5 bases and J 1 base; bases outside gene matches: 7. The CDR3 coding sequence is TGTGCCAGCAGCCGCGGGGGCGGGGGGTCCTACGAGCAGTACTTC. It translates to CASSRGGGGSYEQYF.

The chain is built from TRBV7-9 and TRBJ2-1, with D maybe TRBD2 (5 bases). The CDR3 contains 13 residues. CDR1 is SEHNR, CDR2 FQNEAQ, per germline (reference sequence). V shed 8 bases and J shed 7 bases, with 15 bases lying between them. The DNA for the CDR3 is TGTGCCAGCGCTATAGCGTACGGGAATGAGCAGTTCTTC. Amino acids: CASAIAYGNEQFF.

A few counts support this clone. The chain has TRBV10-3 and TRBJ2-7; TRBD2 agrees at 7 bases. This CDR3 has 15 residues. Germline assignment: CDR1 ENHRY and CDR2 SYGVKD. J was trimmed by 4 bases and V by 5 bases; bases with no gene match: 11. This CDR3 reads CAISYGTTHLYEQYF. As DNA, the CDR3 is TGTGCCATCAGTTACGGGACTACCCATCTTTACGAGCAGTACTTC.

The chain couples TRBV5-1 to TRBJ2-7; 8 bases match TRBD1. V was clipped by 4 bases and J by 3 bases; unmatched bases: 9. Germline values: CDR1 SGHRS, CDR2 YFSETQ. The CDR3 contains 15 residues. The CDR3 loop is CASSHSWDRLYEQYF. The CDR3 DNA reads TGCGCCAGCAGCCACTCCTGGGACAGGCTCTACGAGCAGTACTTC.

The chain carries TRBV10-2 and TRBJ2-7; 8 nucleotides agree with TRBD1. V shed 9 bases and J 3 bases; nucleotides not matched to a gene: 16. The length of the CDR3 is 16 residues. The V gene's germline CDR1 is WSHSY and CDR2 SAAADI. The DNA of the CDR3 is TGCGCCAGTACCCTCGCAGGGGGCATGCTTAACTACGAGCAGTACTTC. This gives the protein CASTLAGGMLNYEQYF.

This rearrangement joins TRBV27 to TRBJ2-2, with D possibly TRBD2 on 6 matching bases. The CDR3 consists of 15 residues. Germline lookup yields CDR1 MNHEY and CDR2 SMNVEV (reference sequence). The V and J ends lost 7 bases and 5 bases respectively, with 17 bases between them. The DNA of the CDR3 is TGTGCCAGCACTCCCAAGGACTACCGGACCGGGGAGCTGTTTTTT. This encodes CASTPKDYRTGELFF.

The CDR3 DNA reads as TGTGCCAGCAGTTACTCGTCTAGCGGCACAGATACGCAGTATTTT. Its translation is CASSYSSSGTDTQYF. The genes are TRBV6-5 and TRBJ2-3; D perhaps matches TRBD2 (6 bases). This CDR3 contains 15 residues. In germline, CDR1 is MNHEY, CDR2 SVGAGI. The V and J ends lost 0 bases and 1 base respectively, with 8 bases between them.

This sequence joins TRBV19 and TRBJ2-7, with a tentative D call TRBD2 (5 bases). CDR3 length equals 14 residues. V lost 3 bases to trimming and J lost 3 bases, with 12 bases between them. Germline V gene sequence: CDR1 LNHDA, CDR2 SQIVND (reference sequence). The CDR3 spells CASSIASSDYEQYF. In DNA, the CDR3 is TGTGCCAGTAGTATCGCTAGCAGTGACTACGAGCAGTACTTC.

This chain uses TRBV30 with TRBJ1-4; 9 bases fit TRBD1. Germline-derived CDR1 and CDR2 are GTSNPN and SVGIG (reference sequence). This CDR3 has 16 residues. V lost 0 bases to trimming and J lost 7 bases; unmatched junction nucleotides: 9. The CDR3 reads CAWSVYRGQRSEKLFF. CDR3 DNA: TGTGCCTGGAGTGTGTACAGGGGGCAACGAAGTGAAAAACTGTTTTTT.

CDR3 sequence: CASSQEGQGLAGGPETQYF. In DNA form, the CDR3 reads TGCGCCAGCAGCCAAGAGGGACAGGGGCTAGCGGGAGGGCCCGAGACCCAGTACTTC. The rearrangement links TRBV4-1 to TRBJ2-5; 12 nucleotides line up with TRBD2. The CDR3 is made up of 19 amino acids. V lost 0 bases to trimming and J lost 5 bases; unmatched junction nucleotides: 13. CDR1 and CDR2 from the germline V gene are MGHRA and YSYEKL.

The V gene is TRBV7-9, the J gene TRBJ2-2; TRBD2 aligns across 9 bases. The length of the CDR3 is 15 residues. Germline CDR1 and CDR2: SEHNR and FQNEAQ (reference sequence). V trimming: 7 bases; J trimming: 6 bases; junction bases outside the gene matches: 9. DNA of the CDR3: TGTGCCAGCACCCAGGCGGGGGGGCCGGCCGGGGAGCTGTTTTTT. It specifies CASTQAGGPAGELFF.

This clone was observed at least ten times. The V call is TRBV7-3, the J call TRBJ2-1; the match to TRBD2 covers 11 bases. CDR3 length: 14 residues. Germline trimming cut 5 bases from V and 7 bases from J; bases unmatched to any gene: 4. Germline values: CDR1 SGHTA, CDR2 FQGTGA. The CDR3: CASSVAGGYNEQFF. Written as DNA, the CDR3 is TGTGCCAGCAGCGTAGCGGGGGGGTATAATGAGCAGTTCTTC.

The chain has TRBV6-1 and TRBJ1-1; perhaps TRBD1 as D (5 bases). Between the trimmed V and J ends, which lost 5 bases and 4 bases, there was a span of 14 bases. This CDR3 has 14 residues. CDR1 and CDR2 (germline): MNHNS, SASEGT. CDR3 sequence reads: CASSYWGGSTEAFF. As DNA, the CDR3 is TGTGCCAGCAGTTATTGGGGCGGGAGCACTGAAGCTTTCTTT.

V gene TRBV2 combines with J gene TRBJ1-5; 8 nucleotides line up with TRBD1. The germline gives CDR1 SNHLY, CDR2 FYNNEI. V shed 8 bases and J 1 base; nucleotides not matched to a gene: 13. CDR3 length: 17 amino acids. CDR3 protein: CASATGTGQRSNQPQHF. Here the CDR3 DNA reads TGTGCCAGCGCGACCGGGACAGGACAGAGGAGCAATCAGCCCCAGCATTTT. Using reference TRBV2 and TRBJ1-5 for the parts outside the CDR3, the full variable domain is EPEVTQTPSHQVTQMGQEVILRCVPISNHLYFYWYRQILGQKVEFLVSFYNNEISEKSEIFDDQFSVERPDGSNFTLKIRSTKLEDSAMYFCASATGTGQRSNQPQHFGDGTRLSIL.

Worth noting for this clone: This CDR3 is also generated by other DNA sequences in the sample. This sequence joins TRBV6-4 and TRBJ2-1; TRBD2 agrees at 7 bases. V lost 3 bases and J lost 4; bases outside the gene matches: 9. Germline lookup yields CDR1 MRHNA and CDR2 SNTAGT. This CDR3 has 16 amino acids. The CDR3 reads CASSDSFSGSYNEQFF. CDR3 sequence (DNA): TGTGCCAGCAGTGATTCGTTTAGCGGGTCTTACAATGAGCAGTTCTTC.

The table lists this clone with a count of one. This specimen includes other DNA sequences encoding the same CDR3. The V gene is TRBV27, the J gene TRBJ1-2; 7 bases match TRBD1. The V and J ends lost 5 bases and 0 bases, in that order; junction bases with no gene match: 15. Germline V lookup: CDR1 MNHEY, CDR2 SMNVEV (reference sequence). This CDR3 spans 18 amino acids. CDR3 sequence: CASSAAIWGQKTNYGYTF. As DNA, the CDR3 is TGTGCCAGCAGTGCAGCCATTTGGGGACAGAAAACTAACTATGGCTACACCTTC.

The chain has TRBV15 and TRBJ2-1, with TRBD2 matching 9 bases. Per germline, CDR1 LNHNV and CDR2 YYDKDF (reference sequence). This CDR3 region has 17 residues. V dropped 0 bases and J dropped 6; count of bases not matched to a gene: 9. This CDR3 is CATSRDRGGRAVNEQFF. CDR3 in DNA: TGTGCCACCAGCAGAGATCGGGGCGGGAGGGCCGTCAATGAGCAGTTCTTC.

The rearrangement links TRBV11-2 to TRBJ1-1; D uncertain. Per the germline V gene, CDR1 is SGHAT and CDR2 is FQNNGV. The CDR3 has 13 residues. Trimming cost V 2 bases and J 3 bases, with 7 bases left between them. Here the CDR3 reads CASSLYGYTEAFF. CDR3 coding DNA: TGTGCCAGCAGCTTATACGGGTACACTGAAGCTTTCTTT.